This T cell receptor (beta chain) comes out of a study of Tregs in tolerant kidney transplant recipients. Across the study: Mixed chimerism was transient after nonmyeloablative marrow transplants from related graft donors.

A note on this clone: Its antigen is as yet unknown.

Study-level results: Nucleotide sequences could not be compared across some patients' samples due to primer changes. Activated donor B cell expansion appeared to reveal the most relevant donor-specific TCRbeta repertoire.

Unstimulated Tregs (CD4+CD25+CD127-) and CD4+CD25- non-Tregs were sorted from PBMCs. Assay: immunoSEQ multiplex PCR; the TCRdb copy retains only in-frame clones and omits some. The sample shows more than 60,000 clones, roughly 91% of them seen only once. Germline CDR1 LNHDA, CDR2 SQIVND (reference sequence). Trimming at V came to 10 bases and at J to 7 bases, leaving 8 bases not matched to a gene. The CDR3 contains 13 residues. The sample consisted of CD4+ T cells from blood, taken before the transplant. This TCR was sampled from a human donor who received a combined kidney and bone marrow transplant. This chain uses TRBV19 with TRBJ2-4, with 9 bases fitting TRBD2. The CDR3 DNA follows: TGTGCCACGCGGGAGGGAGGAGGCAACATTCAGTACTTC. Translated, it gives CATREGGGNIQYF.